The 8 T cell receptor beta chains reported below all come from one sample, sequenced in a study of blood T cell repertoires in COVID-19. Assay used: immunoSEQ multiplex PCR; TCRdb lists only in-frame clones, some missing. The sample includes approximately 70,000 clones, 75% to 90% of them seen just once. The source material was peripheral blood. These receptors were collected from a woman older than 75 with active or convalescent COVID-19.

The table lists this clone with a count of one. The chain combines TRBV4-3 with TRBJ1-3; D not resolved. The CDR3 extends over 13 amino acids. Germline V gene sequence: CDR1 LGHNA, CDR2 YSLEER. V lost 0 bases and J 14 bases, leaving 14 bases between the germline ends. As DNA, the CDR3 is TGCGCCAGCAGCCAAGACCGCGGAGAGGCGGTATATTTT. Its protein is CASSQDRGEAVYF.

J is TRBJ2-2 and V is TRBV5-4, with 9 bases aligning to TRBD2. The germline V gene has CDR1 SGHNT and CDR2 YYREEE (reference sequence). This CDR3 has 18 residues. V trimming: 3 bases; J trimming: 6 bases; junction bases outside the gene matches: 15. CDR3: CASSSNPSLAGSPGELFF. The CDR3 coding sequence is TGTGCCAGCAGCTCGAATCCGAGCCTAGCGGGATCGCCCGGGGAGCTGTTTTTT.

The chain recombines TRBV19 with TRBJ2-3; 8 nucleotides align to TRBD2. This CDR3 has 19 residues. V dropped 3 bases and J dropped 5; count of bases not matched to a gene: 19. CDR1 is LNHDA and CDR2 is SQIVND in the germline V gene (reference sequence). CDR3 amino acids: CASSMFGPGTRVIGDTQYF. CDR3 bases: TGTGCCAGTAGTATGTTCGGGCCCGGGACTAGAGTTATCGGAGATACGCAGTATTTT.

This chain connects TRBV28 to TRBJ2-5; a possible D gene is TRBD2 (6 bases). Germline lookup yields CDR1 MDHEN and CDR2 SYDVKM. Trimming cost V 3 bases and J 7 bases, with 15 bases left between them. The CDR3 runs 14 residues. CDR3 sequence (DNA): TGTGCCAGCAGTTTTACTAGCCACCTTGGGACCCAGTACTTC. This codes for CASSFTSHLGTQYF.

The chain combines TRBV29-1 with TRBJ1-1; no definite D call. The length of the CDR3 is 13 residues. Germline assignment: CDR1 SQVTM and CDR2 ANQGSEA. V lost 3 bases and J lost 4, with 12 bases in between. CDR3 protein: CSVDTGRGTEAFF. In nucleotides, the CDR3 is TGCAGCGTTGATACTGGTCGGGGCACTGAAGCTTTCTTT. Supplemented by reference TRBV29-1 and TRBJ1-1, the full variable domain reads SAVISQKPSRDICQRGTSLTIQCQVDSQVTMMFWYRQQPGQSLTLIATANQGSEATYESGFVIDKFPISRPNLTFSTLTVSNMSPEDSSIYLCSVDTGRGTEAFFGQGTRLTVV.

The chain combines TRBV7-9 with TRBJ1-4; D remains unclear. The length of the CDR3 is 12 residues. Trimming removed 5 bases from V and 7 bases from J, with 8 bases in between. CDR1 and CDR2 from the germline V gene are SEHNR and FQNEAQ (reference sequence). CDR3 DNA sequence: TGTGCCAGCAGCACCAGTGGTGAAAAACTGTTTTTT. Translating gives CASSTSGEKLFF.

This chain joins TRBV6-5 and TRBJ1-2; 8 positions match TRBD1. The CDR3 runs 14 residues. The junction had 7 bases not matched to a gene; V was cut back by 6 bases and J by 4 bases. Germline V CDR1 and CDR2: MNHEY, SVGAGI. DNA for the CDR3: TGTGCCAGCAGGGGCCCAGGGGGCGGCTATGGCTACACCTTC. Amino acids: CASRGPGGGYGYTF.

The V gene is TRBV7-8, the J gene TRBJ1-2; no clear D. Germline CDR1 is SGHVS and CDR2 is FQNEAQ. The CDR3 covers 15 residues. The ends were cut back, 1 base at V and 2 bases at J, with 11 bases in the middle. This CDR3 is CASSLGQALNYGYTF. The CDR3, as DNA: TGTGCCAGCAGCTTAGGGCAGGCCCTAAACTATGGCTACACCTTC.